The 9 T cell receptor beta chains given below trace back to one sample, sequenced in a study of blood T cell repertoires in COVID-19. Libraries were prepared by immunoSEQ multiplex PCR; TCRdb keeps only in-frame clonotypes and omits some of them. The top ten hold about 0.7% of the sample, which has more than 250,000 clones, 88% seen once. The sample comprised peripheral blood. The receptors stem from a human donor in a cohort sampled during active COVID-19.

This clone has more than one count but fewer than ten. This chain links TRBV6-2 or TRBV6-3 with TRBJ2-7; the D gene is possibly TRBD2 (6 bases). This CDR3 comprises 15 residues. The ends were cut back, 2 bases at V and 1 base at J, with 12 bases in the middle. Germline V gene sequence: CDR1 MNHEY, CDR2 SVGEGT. CDR3 nucleotides: TGTGCCAGCAGTTACAACGCAGGGAGGTCCTACGAGCAGTACTTC. Its translation: CASSYNAGRSYEQYF.

The chain recombines TRBV7-9 with TRBJ1-1; 8 bases align to TRBD1. There are 16 residues in the CDR3. V lost 4 bases and J lost 5; bases outside the gene matches: 12. Germline loops: CDR1 SEHNR, CDR2 FQNEAQ (reference sequence). CDR3 loop: CASSYINQGARTEAFF. The CDR3 DNA reads as TGTGCCAGCAGCTATATTAACCAGGGGGCGAGGACTGAAGCTTTCTTT.

V and J are TRBV7-2 and TRBJ2-3; TRBD1 agrees at 10 bases. The CDR3 runs to 15 residues. The trim removed 6 bases at V and 4 bases at J, leaving 7 bases unmatched. Per the germline V gene, CDR1 is SGHTA and CDR2 is FQGNSA. CDR3 sequence reads: CASSRQGAGADTQYF. CDR3 nucleotides: TGTGCCAGCAGTCGACAGGGGGCGGGTGCAGATACGCAGTATTTT.

The genes are TRBV7-9 and TRBJ1-5; D is undetermined. The germline V and J ends were trimmed by 8 bases and 4 bases, with 12 bases remaining between them. Looked up from germline, CDR1 is SEHNR and CDR2 is FQNEAQ (reference sequence). The CDR3 spans 13 residues. In nucleotides, the CDR3 is TGTGCCAGCTTTCCCCCGGGAAATCAGCCCCAGCATTTT. Protein: CASFPPGNQPQHF.

The rearrangement uses TRBV7-2 and TRBJ1-5; D uncertain. V lost 1 base and J lost 3, with 10 bases in between. The CDR3 has 15 residues. Looked up from germline, CDR1 is SGHTA and CDR2 is FQGNSA. CDR3 amino acids: CASSLVLSLNQPQHF. The CDR3 DNA reads TGTGCCAGCAGCTTAGTCCTAAGCCTCAATCAGCCCCAGCATTTT. Drawing the rest from reference TRBV7-2 and TRBJ1-5, the complete variable domain is GAGVSQSPSNKVTEKGKDVELRCDPISGHTALYWYRQSLGQGLEFLIYFQGNSAPDKSGLPSDRFSAERTGGSVSTLTIQRTQQEDSAVYLCASSLVLSLNQPQHFGDGTRLSIL.

This chain joins TRBV6-2 or TRBV6-3 and TRBJ1-1, with D unclear. This CDR3 comprises 13 residues. Germline values: CDR1 MNHEY, CDR2 SVGEGT. The ends were cut back, 4 bases at V and 0 bases at J, with 6 bases in the middle. The CDR3 spells CASSSLMNTEAFF. CDR3 DNA sequence: TGTGCCAGCAGTTCCCTTATGAACACTGAAGCTTTCTTT.

This chain links TRBV7-2 with TRBJ1-2; D is perhaps TRBD1 (6 bases). Looked up from germline, CDR1 is SGHTA and CDR2 is FQGNSA. The V gene lost 3 bases and the J gene lost 7 bases, with 18 bases spanning the gap. This CDR3 contains 15 residues. The CDR3 spells CASSFDSLGGGGYTF. CDR3 DNA sequence: TGTGCCAGCAGCTTTGATTCCTTGGGAGGGGGTGGCTACACCTTC.

This clone was seen at least ten times. The CDR3 region has the DNA TGTGCCAGCTCACCCTGGACAGGGGGCATCTACGAGCAGTACTTC. This codes for CASSPWTGGIYEQYF. This chain joins TRBV18 and TRBJ2-7; TRBD1 agrees at 11 bases. V lost 3 bases, J lost 3 bases, and 4 bases stayed unmatched. CDR1 and CDR2 (germline): KGHSH, LQKENI. The CDR3 runs to 15 residues.

The gene calls are TRBV18 and TRBJ1-2; D may be TRBD1 (6 bases). Germline loops: CDR1 KGHSH, CDR2 LQKENI. The V gene lost 8 bases and the J gene lost 8 bases, with 15 bases spanning the gap. This CDR3 has 12 residues. CDR3 nucleotides: TGTGCCAGCACTAAAGGGGGTAACGGCTACACCTTC. This encodes CASTKGGNGYTF.